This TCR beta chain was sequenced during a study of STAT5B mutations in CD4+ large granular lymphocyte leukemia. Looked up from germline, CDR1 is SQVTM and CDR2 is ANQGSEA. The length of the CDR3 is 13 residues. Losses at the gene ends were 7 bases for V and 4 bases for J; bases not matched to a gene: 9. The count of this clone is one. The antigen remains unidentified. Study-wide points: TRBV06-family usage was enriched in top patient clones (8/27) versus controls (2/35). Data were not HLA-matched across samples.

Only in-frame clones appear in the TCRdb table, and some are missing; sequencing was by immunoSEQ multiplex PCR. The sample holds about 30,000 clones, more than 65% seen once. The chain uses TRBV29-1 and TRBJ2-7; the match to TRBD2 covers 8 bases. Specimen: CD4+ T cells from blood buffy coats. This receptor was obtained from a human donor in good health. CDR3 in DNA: TGCAGCGAGAAAGCGGGGGACGATTACGAGCAGTACTTC. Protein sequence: CSEKAGDDYEQYF.